A single sample gave rise to the 27 T cell receptor beta chains below, sequenced in a study of OX40 agonist ivuxolimab in advanced cancers. The data were produced by immunoSEQ multiplex PCR, yet TCRdb's version contains in-frame clones alone and is incomplete. Here the sample spans roughly 11,000 clones, approximately 78% being singletons. The sample in question was CD4+ or CD8+ T cells sorted from blood, obtained in a trial of the OX40 agonist ivuxolimab. The receptors stem from an adult with an advanced solid tumor such as melanoma, head and neck, liver or kidney cancer.

This chain joins TRBV5-5 and TRBJ2-5, with 12 nucleotides matching TRBD2. The CDR3 contains 16 residues. The junction had 5 bases not matched to a gene; V was cut back by 0 bases and J by 5 bases. Germline assignment: CDR1 SGHKS and CDR2 YYEKEE (reference sequence). The DNA for the CDR3 is TGTGCCAGCAGCTTGGAGCTAGCGGGGGGGCGTGAGACCCAGTACTTC. As protein: CASSLELAGGRETQYF.

J is TRBJ1-2 and V is TRBV25-1, with D perhaps matching TRBD1 (5 bases). Between the trimmed V and J ends, which lost 4 bases and 8 bases, there was a span of 20 bases. The germline CDR1 and CDR2 sequences are MGHDK and SYGVNS. CDR3 length equals 15 residues. The CDR3 nucleotides read TGTGCCAGCAGTGTCGGGGGTCGAGACTATTTAGGCTACACCTTC. Translated: CASSVGGRDYLGYTF.

The chain carries TRBV11-2 and TRBJ2-1; TRBD1 matches at 11 bases. This CDR3 has 13 residues. Germline-derived CDR1 and CDR2 are SGHAT and FQNNGV. Trimming took 5 bases from V and 8 from J; bases not matched to a gene: 2. The CDR3 protein is CASSGTGGYEQFF. The CDR3 bases are TGTGCCAGCAGCGGGACAGGGGGGTATGAGCAGTTCTTC.

The CDR3: CASSFGTAYEQYF. CDR3 nucleotides: TGTGCCAGCAGCTTCGGGACGGCCTACGAGCAGTACTTC. V usage is TRBV5-5 and J usage is TRBJ2-7, with D perhaps TRBD1 or TRBD2 (5 bases each). Germline lookup yields CDR1 SGHKS and CDR2 YYEKEE (reference sequence). V lost 2 bases to trimming and J lost 2 bases, with 8 bases between them. The length of the CDR3 is 13 residues.

This clone appeared once. This chain connects TRBV5-4 to TRBJ1-4; 11 bases map to TRBD1. Losses at the gene ends were 4 bases for V and 5 bases for J; bases not matched to a gene: 4. The CDR3 is 15 amino acids. Germline CDR1 reads SGHNT; CDR2 reads YYREEE (reference sequence). CDR3 DNA: TGTGCCAGCAGCGGGGGGACAGGGGGAAATGAAAAACTGTTTTTT. It encodes CASSGGTGGNEKLFF.

This chain links TRBV11-3 with TRBJ2-1, with 9 positions matching TRBD2. V was clipped by 0 bases and J by 3 bases; unmatched bases: 3. This CDR3 spans 16 amino acids. Germline CDR1 SGHNT, CDR2 YENEEA. This CDR3 reads CASSLERTSVYNEQFF. The CDR3, as DNA: TGTGCCAGCAGCTTAGAACGGACTAGCGTCTACAATGAGCAGTTCTTC.

This clone was counted a few times. In DNA, the CDR3 is TGTGCCAGCAGCCCCTCGGGGGCCGGGGAGCTGTTTTTT. It encodes CASSPSGAGELFF. This chain connects TRBV7-6 to TRBJ2-2; tentative D call: TRBD2 (6 bases). Trimming took 5 bases from V and 6 from J, leaving 10 bases between them. This CDR3 is 13 amino acids long. CDR1 and CDR2 (germline): SGHVS, FNYEAQ.

The chain employs TRBV6-1 and TRBJ2-7, with D perhaps given as TRBD1 or TRBD2 (5 bases each). Deletions cut 7 bases from V and 3 bases from J, with 13 bases between. The CDR3 has 13 residues. The germline CDR1 and CDR2 sequences are MNHNS and SASEGT. The CDR3 protein is CASIRDVSYEQYF. In nucleotides, the CDR3 is TGTGCCAGCATCAGGGACGTCAGCTACGAGCAGTACTTC.

The genes are TRBV11-2 and TRBJ2-7; D is undetermined. This CDR3 has 12 amino acids. Per germline, CDR1 SGHAT and CDR2 FQNNGV. V was clipped by 5 bases and J by 0 bases, with 5 bases between them. The CDR3 DNA reads as TGTGCCAGCAGCCCTAGCTCCTACGAGCAGTACTTC. Translating it yields CASSPSSYEQYF.

This chain uses TRBV9 with TRBJ2-5, with 9 positions matching TRBD2. The CDR3 loop spans 16 amino acids. The V segment lost 2 bases and the J segment 1 base; nucleotides outside the gene matches: 6. CDR1 and CDR2 from the germline V gene are SGDLS and YYNGEE. The CDR3 loop is CASSVPGLACQETQYF. For the CDR3, the DNA is TGTGCCAGCAGCGTTCCCGGACTAGCGTGCCAAGAGACCCAGTACTTC.

This clone was observed a single time. The chain recombines TRBV27 with TRBJ1-6; no reliable D call. Germline V CDR1 and CDR2: MNHEY, SMNVEV (reference sequence). This CDR3 is built from 12 residues. With 2 bases removed from V and 9 bases from J, the gap between germline ends came to 5 bases. The CDR3 region has the DNA TGTGCCAGCAGTTTAACCAGTTCACCCCTCCACTTT. Protein sequence: CASSLTSSPLHF.

This clone was seen only a few times. The V and J genes are TRBV29-1 and TRBJ1-1, with TRBD1 matching over 8 bases. CDR1 is SQVTM and CDR2 is ANQGSEA in the germline V gene. This CDR3 contains 13 residues. The junction had 6 bases not matched to a gene; V was cut back by 7 bases and J by 2 bases. DNA for the CDR3: TGCAGCGCAGACAGGGGTGGCAACACTGAAGCTTTCTTT. Protein product: CSADRGGNTEAFF.

The chain employs TRBV19 and TRBJ2-2; D tentatively reads TRBD1 or TRBD2 (6 bases each). This CDR3 is 15 amino acids long. V was shortened by 3 bases and J by 4 bases, with 12 bases between the two germline ends. Germline V CDR1 and CDR2: LNHDA, SQIVND (reference sequence). The CDR3 DNA follows: TGTGCCAGTAGTATTGGGGGGCTGGGCACCGGGGAGCTGTTTTTT. Encoded protein: CASSIGGLGTGELFF.

The chain employs TRBV9 and TRBJ2-2; TRBD1 matches at 9 bases. This CDR3 spans 15 amino acids. With V trimmed by 0 bases and J by 5 bases, 2 bases remained unmatched. Germline CDR1 reads SGDLS; CDR2 reads YYNGEE. The CDR3 sequence: CASSVEGTGTGELFF. The CDR3 coding sequence is TGTGCCAGCAGCGTAGAGGGGACAGGGACCGGGGAGCTGTTTTTT.

This clone occurred a few times. This chain joins TRBV9 and TRBJ2-7, with D perhaps matching TRBD2 (6 bases). The CDR3 has 15 residues. V lost 2 bases and J 4 bases, leaving 16 bases between the germline ends. Germline CDR1 SGDLS, CDR2 YYNGEE. The CDR3 region has the DNA TGTGCCAGCAGCGTTGGGACTCTAGAAGGGTACGAGCAGTACTTC. It specifies CASSVGTLEGYEQYF.

This clone appeared a few times. The chain joins TRBV30 to TRBJ1-3; the D is unclear. The V end was cut by 4 bases, the J end by 4 bases, with 8 bases between. The CDR3 is 12 residues long. The germline V gene encodes CDR1 GTSNPN and CDR2 SVGIG (reference sequence). The CDR3 nucleotides read TGTGCCTGGAAAGGGAAAGGAAACACCATATATTTT. Translating gives CAWKGKGNTIYF.

The CDR3 sequence is CASSPDRASFYTF. DNA for the CDR3: TGCGCCAGCAGCCCGGACAGGGCATCGTTCTACACCTTC. This chain uses TRBV5-1 with TRBJ1-2; 8 bases map to TRBD1. Per the germline V gene, CDR1 is SGHRS and CDR2 is YFSETQ. CDR3 length: 13 amino acids. V lost 4 bases, J lost 10 bases, and 9 bases stayed unmatched.

This clone was detected only a few times. The chain has TRBV9 and TRBJ2-3, with D perhaps TRBD1 (6 bases). V was shortened by 4 bases and J by 3 bases, with 15 bases between the two germline ends. This CDR3 is 15 amino acids long. CDR1 SGDLS and CDR2 YYNGEE come from the germline V gene. CDR3 loop: CASSSHAGETDTQYF. DNA for the CDR3: TGTGCCAGCAGCTCCCACGCAGGGGAAACAGATACGCAGTATTTT.

This sequence joins TRBV4-1 and TRBJ2-7; D unresolved. The V gene's germline CDR1 is MGHRA and CDR2 YSYEKL. Deletions cut 1 base from V and 2 bases from J, with 12 bases between. The CDR3 is made up of 15 amino acids. The CDR3 is CASSQANTSTYEQYF. In DNA, the CDR3 is TGCGCCAGCAGCCAAGCCAACACTTCGACCTACGAGCAGTACTTC.

The chain joins TRBV6-1 to TRBJ1-2; D is possibly TRBD1 (5 bases). The CDR3 runs to 15 residues. Trimming left V 3 bases short and J 2 bases short, with 13 bases between. CDR1 MNHNS and CDR2 SASEGT come from the germline V gene. The CDR3 nucleotides are TGTGCCAGCAGTGATTGGGGGAAGGGGAACTATGGCTACACCTTC. Its protein is CASSDWGKGNYGYTF.

This chain connects TRBV4-2 to TRBJ1-2, with D maybe TRBD1 (5 bases). CDR1 and CDR2 (germline): LGHNA, YNFKEQ. The CDR3 is made up of 14 amino acids. Trimming stripped 5 bases from V and 2 bases from J, with 12 bases between. The DNA of the CDR3 is TGTGCCAGCAGCGGGGAAGGGGCCAACTATGGCTACACCTTC. It specifies CASSGEGANYGYTF.

The genes are TRBV4-1 and TRBJ2-7, with D perhaps matching TRBD1 (6 bases). Germline lookup yields CDR1 MGHRA and CDR2 YSYEKL. V lost 4 bases, J lost 7 bases, and 17 bases lay in between. There are 14 residues in the CDR3. CDR3 bases: TGCGCCAGCAGCCCCCCGGGACAATATTTGGAGCAGTACTTC. It encodes CASSPPGQYLEQYF.

This clone ranks as medium-sized (0.01 to 0.1%). The rearrangement uses TRBV10-3 and TRBJ2-6; TRBD2 matches at 9 bases. CDR1 and CDR2 (germline): ENHRY, SYGVKD. Trimming removed 10 bases from V and 0 bases from J; junction bases left unmatched: 7. The CDR3 is 16 residues long. CDR3 region: CATRTSDYSGANVLTF. CDR3 bases: TGTGCCACCCGGACTAGCGATTACTCTGGGGCCAACGTCCTGACTTTC.

The chain uses TRBV15 and TRBJ2-5; no reliable D call. This CDR3 comprises 14 residues. Between the trimmed V and J ends, which lost 0 bases and 1 base, there was a span of 6 bases. Germline CDR1 is LNHNV and CDR2 is YYDKDF (reference sequence). The CDR3 DNA reads as TGTGCCACCAGCAGAGATAGATTCCAAGAGACCCAGTACTTC. Amino acid sequence: CATSRDRFQETQYF.

The chain is built from TRBV27 and TRBJ1-2; 7 bases are shared with TRBD1. CDR1 MNHEY and CDR2 SMNVEV come from the germline V gene (reference sequence). J gave up 1 base and V 3 bases, and 8 bases lay outside the gene matches. The CDR3 has 16 residues. This chain's CDR3 is CASSFLLGGSNYGYTF. CDR3 coding DNA: TGTGCCAGCAGTTTTCTCTTAGGGGGCAGTAACTATGGCTACACCTTC.

This rearrangement joins TRBV6-5 to TRBJ2-7; 7 positions agree with TRBD1. J lost 3 bases, V lost 2 bases, and 4 bases had no gene match. The germline V gene encodes CDR1 MNHEY and CDR2 SVGAGI. This CDR3 is 14 amino acids long. CDR3: CASSYPGQNYEQYF. The CDR3 DNA reads TGTGCCAGCAGTTACCCGGGACAGAACTACGAGCAGTACTTC.

The chain carries TRBV23-1 and TRBJ2-7; 7 bases are shared with TRBD2. TRBV23-1 is recorded as an ORF, its role being uncertain. The length of the CDR3 is 12 residues. V gave up 8 bases and J gave up 2 bases; unmatched junction bases: 3. The CDR3 region is CASQAGPYEQYF. The DNA of the CDR3 is TGCGCCAGCCAAGCGGGGCCCTACGAGCAGTACTTC.